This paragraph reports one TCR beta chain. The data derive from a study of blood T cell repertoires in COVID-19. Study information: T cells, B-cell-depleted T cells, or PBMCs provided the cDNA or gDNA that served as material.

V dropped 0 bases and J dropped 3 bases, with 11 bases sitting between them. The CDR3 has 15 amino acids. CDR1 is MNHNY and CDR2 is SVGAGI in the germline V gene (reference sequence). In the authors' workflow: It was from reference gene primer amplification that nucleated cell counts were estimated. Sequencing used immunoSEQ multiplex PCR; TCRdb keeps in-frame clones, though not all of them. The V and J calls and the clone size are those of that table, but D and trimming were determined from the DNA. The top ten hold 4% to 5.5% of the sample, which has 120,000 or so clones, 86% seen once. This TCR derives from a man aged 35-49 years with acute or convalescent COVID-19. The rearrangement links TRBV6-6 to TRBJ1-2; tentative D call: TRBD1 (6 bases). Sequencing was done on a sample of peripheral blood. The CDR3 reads CASSYSGEGDYGYTF. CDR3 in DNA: TGTGCCAGCAGTTACTCCGGGGAGGGGGACTATGGCTACACCTTC.